The entry below gives a single TCR beta chain sequence along with its context. Its target is not known. V lost 2 bases to trimming and J lost 4 bases, with 18 bases between them. The CDR3 length is 17 residues. Looked up from germline, CDR1 is MNHNS and CDR2 is SASEGT. Using immunoSEQ multiplex PCR, the repertoire was profiled, and TCRdb retains in-frame clones only, with some absent. This sample carries around 2,000,000 clones, about 95% of them seen once, and the ten largest clones take 1% to 1.5%. The entry originates in a study of shared clonotypes between healthy human individuals. Study details: CD4 naive and CD4 memory each took three plates per donor, while CD8 naive took two and CD8 memory one.

The naive CD8 fraction comprised CD45RO-negative cells positively selected for CCR7 and excluded terminally differentiated effector memory CD45RA+ cells. Findings of the study overall: Generally, estimated richness proved larger in naive subsets than it did in memory subsets. Compared with clonotypes that all four donors shared, non-shared clonotypes had lower generation probabilities.

The chain employs TRBV6-1 and TRBJ1-3; D is undetermined. The receptor's source is a man between 18 and 29 years old in good health. The specimen sequenced was naive CD8+ T cells sorted from blood. The CDR3: CASSEFPLLAAGNTIYF. CDR3 coding DNA: TGTGCCAGCAGTGAATTCCCGCTACTCGCAGCGGGAAACACCATATATTTT.